Following are 18 T cell receptor beta chains from one sample sequenced in a study of response to subunit inactivated influenza vaccine. One entry per CDR3 protein, called by TCRdb with MiXCR from the RT-PCR reads. The sample contains approximately 490,000 distinct CDR3 sequences, around 7.7% of which appear only once. This specimen was PBMCs from blood, taken around 25 months after vaccination. The receptors originated from a man aged 45 to 70 who received an inactivated influenza vaccine.

This clonotype was seen many times. This rearrangement joins TRBV4-2 to TRBJ2-3; a weak D match, TRBD2 (7 bases). From germline, CDR1 is LGHNA and CDR2 YNFKEQ. V lost 1 base to trimming and J lost 1 base, with 15 bases between them. The CDR3 length is 17 residues. CDR3 region: CASSQGDGGPGTDTQYF. In DNA, the CDR3 is TGTGCCAGCAGCCAAGGAGACGGGGGGCCTGGCACAGATACGCAGTATTTT.

The V gene is TRBV15, the J gene TRBJ2-7; D call uncertain. Trimming took off 0 bases at V and 4 bases at J, with 16 bases between the two ends. The CDR3 is 16 residues long. Per germline, CDR1 LNHNV and CDR2 YYDKDF (reference sequence). The CDR3 bases are TGTGCCACCAGCAGAGAATTGGCAAGGGTGGATTACGAGCAGTACTTC. Protein: CATSRELARVDYEQYF. The variable domain in full, completed from reference TRBV15 and TRBJ2-7, reads DAMVIQNPRYQVTQFGKPVTLSCSQTLNHNVMYWYQQKSSQAPKLLFHYYDKDFNNEADTPDNFQSRRPNTSFCFLDIRSPGLGDTAMYLCATSRELARVDYEQYFGPGTRLTVT.

This clonotype has a handful of counts. The gene calls are TRBV19 and TRBJ1-5, with D perhaps matching TRBD1 (6 bases). The germline V gene has CDR1 LNHDA and CDR2 SQIVND (reference sequence). V dropped 9 bases and J dropped 3 bases, with 15 bases sitting between them. This CDR3 has 14 residues. CDR3 nucleotide sequence: TGTGCCAGCGCGTACAGGGAGGTCAATCAGCCCCAGCATTTT. It specifies CASAYREVNQPQHF. Drawing the rest from reference TRBV19 and TRBJ1-5, the complete variable domain is DGGITQSPKYLFRKEGQNVTLSCEQNLNHDAMYWYRQDPGQGLRLIYYSQIVNDFQKGDIAEGYSVSREKKESFPLTVTSAQKNPTAFYLCASAYREVNQPQHFGDGTRLSIL.

This clonotype was recorded at least ten times. This chain links TRBV7-9 with TRBJ2-1; D gene uncertain. Germline V gene data show CDR1 as SEHNR and CDR2 as FQNEAQ (reference sequence). There are 17 residues in the CDR3. V lost 6 bases and J 0 bases, leaving 18 bases between the germline ends. CDR3 DNA: TGTGCCAGCAGGTTTAACGTGGACCAAAGCTCCTACAATGAGCAGTTCTTC. This encodes CASRFNVDQSSYNEQFF.

This clonotype has a handful of counts. The chain is built from TRBV6-1 and TRBJ2-6; D gene uncertain. Germline CDR1 MNHNS, CDR2 SASEGT. Trimming took 5 bases from V and 5 from J, leaving 16 bases between them. The CDR3 consists of 16 residues. The CDR3 DNA reads as TGTGCCAGCAGTCGGACCTCTCCCCCTCGGGCCAACGTCCTGACTTTC. Protein product: CASSRTSPPRANVLTF.

This clonotype occurred many times. CDR3 nucleotides: TGCAGCGTTTCCTCTAGGGTCAACACCGGGGAGCTGTTTTTT. Its translation is CSVSSRVNTGELFF. The rearrangement uses TRBV29-1 and TRBJ2-2; no definite D call. The V end was cut by 5 bases, the J end by 2 bases, with 12 bases between. Germline CDR1 SQVTM, CDR2 ANQGSEA. CDR3 length: 14 amino acids.

This sequence joins TRBV7-3 and TRBJ2-2; 8 nucleotides line up with TRBD2. This CDR3 spans 14 amino acids. CDR1 and CDR2 from the germline V gene are SGHTA and FQGTGA. Trimming at V came to 5 bases and at J to 6 bases, leaving 5 bases not matched to a gene. The CDR3, as DNA: TGTGCCAGCAGCGACGGACTAGCCGCCGGGGAGCTGTTTTTT. This codes for CASSDGLAAGELFF.

V and J are TRBV2 and TRBJ2-1; 10 nucleotides line up with TRBD1. The germline CDR1 and CDR2 sequences are SNHLY and FYNNEI. This CDR3 comprises 12 residues. J lost 10 bases, V lost 7 bases, and 4 bases had no gene match. In DNA form, the CDR3 reads TGTGCCAGCATTAGACAGGGGGCGGAGCAGTTCTTC. It encodes CASIRQGAEQFF.

V usage is TRBV12-3 or TRBV12-4 and J usage is TRBJ2-1; 8 bases are a match to TRBD2. There are 15 residues in the CDR3. V dropped 6 bases and J dropped 6; count of bases not matched to a gene: 10. The CDR3 sequence is CASSLSGDRPNEQFF. The CDR3 DNA sequence: TGTGCCAGCAGCCTTAGCGGGGATCGGCCCAATGAGCAGTTCTTC.

This clonotype was counted a single time. A junction boundary mismatches the germline segment, possibly from a read error. The chain joins TRBV20-1 to TRBJ2-7, with D possibly matching TRBD2 (7 bases). This CDR3 spans 17 amino acids. CDR1 and CDR2 (germline): DFQATT, SNEGSKA (reference sequence). The CDR3: CCARDLAGATLRDEQYF. The CDR3 DNA reads TGCTGTGCTAGAGATCTGGCGGGGGCCACACTACGGGACGAGCAGTACTTC.

The chain recombines TRBV27 with TRBJ1-2; no clear D. CDR3 length: 13 amino acids. CDR1 and CDR2 (germline): MNHEY, SMNVEV (reference sequence). V lost 5 bases, J lost 3 bases, and 10 bases lay in between. CDR3 amino acids: CASSRGGHYGYTF. The CDR3 bases are TGTGCCAGCAGTCGAGGCGGGCACTATGGCTACACCTTC.

The chain has TRBV5-1 and TRBJ2-1; weak D call: TRBD2 (6 bases). Trimming removed 4 bases from V and 0 bases from J, with 14 bases in between. The CDR3 sequence is 16 residues long. Germline V gene sequence: CDR1 SGHRS, CDR2 YFSETQ. This CDR3 is CASSPWAGSSYNEQFF. The CDR3 DNA is TGCGCCAGCAGCCCGTGGGCGGGAAGCTCCTACAATGAGCAGTTCTTC.

This chain uses TRBV4-1 with TRBJ1-2; TRBD1 is a possible D gene (6 bases). The CDR3 sequence is 15 residues long. Trimming took 5 bases from V and 4 from J, leaving 17 bases between them. Germline-derived CDR1 and CDR2 are MGHRA and YSYEKL. CDR3 sequence: CASSVTLTGAYGYTF. The CDR3 DNA reads as TGCGCCAGCAGCGTAACCTTGACAGGAGCCTATGGCTACACCTTC.

This clonotype has a count of ten or more. This chain connects TRBV7-8 to TRBJ2-2; TRBD1 is a possible D gene (6 bases). The CDR3 loop spans 14 amino acids. Trimming pared 4 bases from V and 7 bases from J, leaving 13 bases between. Germline-derived CDR1 and CDR2 are SGHVS and FQNEAQ. The DNA for the CDR3 is TGTGCCAGCAGCTCCTCAGGGGTCGGCGGGGAGCTGTTTTTT. It translates to CASSSSGVGGELFF.

The V call is TRBV5-3, the J call TRBJ2-5; 7 nucleotides line up with TRBD1. TRBV5-3 is labeled an ORF, and its function is uncertain. The CDR3 contains 14 residues. V lost 1 base, J lost 2 bases, and 2 bases stayed unmatched. CDR3 in DNA: TGTGCCAGAAGCTTGACAGGGGCTCAAGAGACCCAGTACTTC. This encodes CARSLTGAQETQYF.

At least ten counts were recorded for this clonotype. The gene calls are TRBV12-3 or TRBV12-4 and TRBJ2-3; D remains ambiguous. Trimming cost V 1 base and J 0 bases, with 8 bases left between them. CDR3 length: 15 residues. DNA of the CDR3: TGTGCCAGCAGTTTAGGCTCAGTTAGCACAGATACGCAGTATTTT. Translating gives CASSLGSVSTDTQYF.

The DNA of the CDR3 is TGTGCCAGTAGTGGCAGGGAGGCAGCCTACAATGAGCAGTTCTTC. Amino acids: CASSGREAAYNEQFF. The rearrangement links TRBV19 to TRBJ2-1; D might be TRBD2 (6 bases). Trimming took 5 bases from V and 2 from J, leaving 13 bases between them. Germline CDR1 LNHDA, CDR2 SQIVND (reference sequence). The CDR3 runs 15 residues.

For this clonotype: This may be a read error: a much more frequent sequence differs by one nucleotide. Here the CDR3 reads CASSVRLAGFNEQFF. Here the CDR3 DNA reads TGTGCCAGCAGCGTACGACTAGCGGGATTCAATGAGCAGTTCTTC. The rearrangement uses TRBV9 and TRBJ2-1; TRBD2 agrees at 11 bases. CDR1 and CDR2 from the germline V gene are SGDLS and YYNGEE. The junction had 3 bases not matched to a gene; V was cut back by 1 base and J by 6 bases. CDR3 length: 15 amino acids.